This TCR beta chain was profiled in a study of post-analysis software for immune sequencing data. Overall study results and limits: Elevated frequency relative to controls characterized four or five TRBV segments in patients, TRBV5-6, TRBV5-1 and TRBV20-1 among them.

This clonotype was seen a few times. What it recognizes is unknown. Unique molecular identifiers were carried by the TCR beta cDNA libraries. In TCRdb, the PCR reads were re-called with MiXCR into one record per CDR3 protein. The sample consists of some 890,000 distinct CDR3 sequences, roughly 50% of them appearing once. The CDR3 is made up of 15 amino acids. Trimming at V came to 5 bases and at J to 6 bases, leaving 14 bases not matched to a gene. Germline V lookup: CDR1 DFQATT, CDR2 SNEGSKA (reference sequence). Sequenced input: blood. This sequence originates from a girl between 10 and 17 years old with multiple sclerosis. V gene TRBV20-1 combines with J gene TRBJ2-7; TRBD2 matches at 9 bases. The CDR3 loop reads CSASVSGSTVGEQYF. The CDR3 DNA reads TGCAGTGCTTCCGTTAGCGGGAGCACGGTAGGCGAGCAGTACTTC.